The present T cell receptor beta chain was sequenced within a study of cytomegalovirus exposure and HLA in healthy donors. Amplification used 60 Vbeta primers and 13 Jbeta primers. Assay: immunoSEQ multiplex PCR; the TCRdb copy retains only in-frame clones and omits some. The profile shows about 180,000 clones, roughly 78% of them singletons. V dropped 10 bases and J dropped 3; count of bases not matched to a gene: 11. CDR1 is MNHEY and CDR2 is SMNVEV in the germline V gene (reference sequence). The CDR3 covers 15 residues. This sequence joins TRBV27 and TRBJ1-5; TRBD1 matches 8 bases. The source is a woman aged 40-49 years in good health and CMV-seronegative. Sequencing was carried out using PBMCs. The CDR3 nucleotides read TGTGCCACCCGAAAGGACAGGGTTGACAATCAGCCCCAGCATTTT. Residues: CATRKDRVDNQPQHF.